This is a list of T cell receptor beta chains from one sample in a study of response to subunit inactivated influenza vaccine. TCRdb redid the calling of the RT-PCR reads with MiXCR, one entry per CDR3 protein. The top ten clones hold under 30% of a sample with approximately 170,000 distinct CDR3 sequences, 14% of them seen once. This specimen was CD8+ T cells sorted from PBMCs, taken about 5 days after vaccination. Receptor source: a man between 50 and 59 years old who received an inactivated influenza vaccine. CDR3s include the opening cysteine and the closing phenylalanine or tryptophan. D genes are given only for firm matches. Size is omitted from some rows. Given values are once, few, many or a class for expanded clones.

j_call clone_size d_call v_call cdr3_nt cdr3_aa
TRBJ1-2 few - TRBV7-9 TGTGCCAGCAGCTTAAAACCCGGGACGGACTATGGCTACACCTTC CASSLKPGTDYGYTF
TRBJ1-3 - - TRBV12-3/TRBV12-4 TGTGCCAGCAGTTTAGGAGTGGTAAACACCATATATTTT CASSLGVVNTIYF
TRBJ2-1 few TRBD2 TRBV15 TGTGCCACCAGCAGAGGGACTAGCTCCTACAATGAGCAGTTCTTC CATSRGTSSYNEQFF
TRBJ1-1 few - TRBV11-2 TGTGCCAGCAGCTGGTTCTCTGAAACTGAAGCTTTCTTT CASSWFSETEAFF
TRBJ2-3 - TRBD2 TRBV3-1 TGTGCCAGCAGAAATAACGTTGCGGGACTAGCGGCAGATACGCAGTATTTT CASRNNVAGLAADTQYF
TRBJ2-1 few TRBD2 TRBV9 TGTGCCAGCAGCGTAACTAGCGGGGGGTTCAACGAGCAGTTCTTC CASSVTSGGFNEQFF
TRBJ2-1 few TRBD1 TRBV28 TGTGCCAGCAGTTCGAGGACAGGGGAGGGGGTGTTGGGTGAGCAGTTCTTC CASSSRTGEGVLGEQFF
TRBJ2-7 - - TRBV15 TGTGCCACCAGGGGCCAGGGAGAGTACGAGCAGTACTTC CATRGQGEYEQYF
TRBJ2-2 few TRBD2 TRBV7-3 TGTGCCAGCAGCTTAGGAACGGCTAGCGGGAAGACCGGGGAGCTGTTTTTT CASSLGTASGKTGELFF
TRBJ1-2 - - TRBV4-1 TGCGCCAGCAGCCAAGTCGCGGGGCCTGGCTATGGCTACACCTTC CASSQVAGPGYGYTF
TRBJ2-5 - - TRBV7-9 TGTGCCAGCAGCTTAGCTGGACAGGGAGGGGAGACCCAGTACTTC CASSLAGQGGETQYF
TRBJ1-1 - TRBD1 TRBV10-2 TGCGCCAGCACTACCCCGGCTACAGGGGGCTATTGGACTGAAGCTTTCTTT CASTTPATGGYWTEAFF